Listed below are T cell receptor beta chains from one sample, sequenced in a study of cytomegalovirus exposure and HLA in healthy donors. Clones were sequenced by immunoSEQ multiplex PCR, and TCRdb holds only the in-frame ones, with some missing. This table has approximately 170,000 clones, over 70% appearing once. The material sequenced was PBMCs. The receptors stem from a male donor in good health and CMV-seropositive. Both conserved end residues are part of each CDR3. The D gene is left open where the match is weak. Not all rows give a size; the values are once, few, many and, for expanded clones, a class.

len,j_gene,abundance,d_gene,v_gene,CDR3aa,CDR3nt
11,TRBJ1-1,few,-,TRBV6-5,CASIYEREAFF,TGTGCCAGCATTTACGAACGGGAAGCTTTCTTT
13,TRBJ2-7,-,-,TRBV27,CASRTGASYEQYF,TGTGCCAGCAGGACGGGAGCCTCCTACGAGCAGTACTTC
17,TRBJ1-5,-,-,TRBV5-6,CASSSTTGQWPHQPQHF,TGTGCCAGCAGCTCTACAACAGGACAGTGGCCCCATCAGCCCCAGCATTTT
15,TRBJ2-5,-,-,TRBV6-1,CASSLDPSRRETQYF,TGTGCCAGCAGCCTGGACCCATCTAGGAGGGAGACCCAGTACTTC
15,TRBJ2-7,-,TRBD1,TRBV10-2,CASSVGTGISCEQYF,TGCGCCAGCAGTGTTGGGACAGGGATTTCCTGCGAGCAGTACTTC
15,TRBJ1-1,once,TRBD1,TRBV5-4,CASSYGQGMNTEAFF,TGTGCCAGCAGCTACGGACAGGGAATGAACACTGAAGCTTTCTTT
12,TRBJ1-2,-,TRBD1,TRBV5-4,CASSLGTGGYTF,TGTGCCAGCAGCTTGGGGACAGGGGGCTACACCTTC
16,TRBJ1-2,-,TRBD1,TRBV15,CATSRSPTNRGNGYTF,TGTGCCACCAGCAGATCCCCCACAAACAGGGGCAATGGCTACACCTTC
15,TRBJ1-1,-,TRBD1,TRBV7-9,CASSFGTGKNTEAFF,TGTGCCAGCAGCTTTGGGACAGGGAAGAACACTGAAGCTTTCTTT
14,TRBJ1-2,-,-,TRBV29-1,CSVVVDLQGNGYTF,TGCAGCGTTGTGGTGGATCTGCAGGGTAATGGCTACACCTTC
14,TRBJ2-1,-,TRBD1,TRBV13,CASSLGTGSNEQFF,TGTGCCAGCAGCTTGGGGACAGGGTCCAATGAGCAGTTCTTC
15,TRBJ2-1,-,TRBD2,TRBV6-1,CASSSTSGIYNEQFF,TGTGCCAGCAGTAGCACTAGCGGGATTTACAATGAGCAGTTCTTC
15,TRBJ2-7,-,TRBD2,TRBV7-9,CASRRSGTEPYEQYF,TGTGCCAGCAGACGGAGCGGGACCGAGCCCTACGAGCAGTACTTC
14,TRBJ1-5,-,-,TRBV9,CASSTGDLGSTQHF,TGTGCCAGCAGCACGGGGGACCTAGGGAGCACCCAGCATTTT
13,TRBJ1-1,-,-,TRBV13,CASSINRPTPAFF,TGTGCCAGCAGCATTAACAGGCCCACGCCAGCTTTCTTT
11,TRBJ2-7,-,TRBD1,TRBV14,CASGQGYEQYF,TGTGCCAGTGGACAGGGCTACGAGCAGTACTTC
17,TRBJ2-3,few,-,TRBV7-6,CASSLEMGDTSTDTQYF,TGTGCCAGCAGCTTAGAAATGGGGGACACTAGCACAGATACGCAGTATTTT
15,TRBJ1-3,-,-,TRBV7-2,CASSSIGNSGNTIYF,TGTGCCAGCAGCTCCATCGGGAACTCTGGAAACACCATATATTTT
15,TRBJ2-2,few,TRBD1,TRBV5-1,CASSHGQGLTGELFF,TGCGCCAGCAGCCATGGACAGGGACTTACCGGGGAGCTGTTTTTT
15,TRBJ1-6,once,-,TRBV30,CAWSVRKAGDSPLHF,TGTGCCTGGAGTGTACGGAAAGCCGGGGATTCACCCCTCCACTTT
13,TRBJ2-1,-,-,TRBV6-1,CASTRTPRAEQFF,TGTGCCAGCACCCGGACTCCTCGAGCTGAGCAGTTCTTC
15,TRBJ1-1,-,-,TRBV4-1,CASSQVYRENTEAFF,TGCGCCAGCAGCCAAGTTTACAGGGAGAACACTGAAGCTTTCTTT
16,TRBJ2-3,-,TRBD1,TRBV7-3,CASSAYRGQSTDTQYF,TGTGCCAGCAGCGCATACAGGGGGCAAAGCACAGATACGCAGTATTTT
15,TRBJ1-1,-,-,TRBV9,CASSVAMTGNTEAFF,TGTGCCAGCAGCGTAGCTATGACGGGGAACACTGAAGCTTTCTTT
15,TRBJ1-6,once,-,TRBV4-1,CASSQESRVVSPLHF,TGCGCCAGCAGCCAAGAAAGCAGGGTGGTTTCACCCCTCCACTTT
16,TRBJ2-1,few,TRBD2,TRBV5-1,CASSLASGGASNEQFF,TGCGCCAGCAGCTTGGCTAGCGGGGGGGCCTCCAATGAGCAGTTCTTC
14,TRBJ1-4,-,TRBD1,TRBV11-2,CASSRRTGEGKLFF,TGTGCCAGCAGCCGCAGGACAGGGGAGGGAAAACTGTTTTTT
13,TRBJ1-2,-,-,TRBV27,CASSPTYSYGYTF,TGTGCCAGCAGCCCAACCTACAGCTATGGCTACACCTTC
13,TRBJ2-2,-,-,TRBV19,CATSRGSTGELFF,TGTGCCACCTCAAGGGGGTCCACCGGGGAGCTGTTTTTT
14,TRBJ2-5,-,TRBD1,TRBV7-3,CASSLDRGQETQYF,TGTGCCAGCAGCTTAGACAGGGGGCAAGAGACCCAGTACTTC
15,TRBJ2-7,-,TRBD1,TRBV4-1,CASSQPRDRGHEQYF,TGCGCCAGCAGCCAACCCCGGGACAGGGGCCACGAGCAGTACTTC
17,TRBJ2-3,-,TRBD2,TRBV29-1,CSVVFLAGGTSTDTQYF,TGCAGCGTTGTCTTCCTAGCGGGGGGGACTAGCACAGATACGCAGTATTTT
14,TRBJ2-7,-,-,TRBV5-1,CASSLLQGNYEQYF,TGCGCCAGCAGCTTGCTCCAGGGGAACTACGAGCAGTACTTC
16,TRBJ1-1,-,-,TRBV7-9,CASSLGGVGRNTEAFF,TGTGCCAGCAGCTTGGGGGGAGTGGGTCGGAACACTGAAGCTTTCTTT
12,TRBJ1-2,-,-,TRBV25-1,CASSDSNYGYTF,TGTGCCAGTAGTGACTCTAACTATGGCTACACCTTC
13,TRBJ1-5,-,TRBD1,TRBV7-2,CASSPRGNQPQHF,TGTGCCAGCAGCCCCAGGGGGAATCAGCCCCAGCATTTT
13,TRBJ2-7,once,-,TRBV10-1,CASSPGHPYEQYF,TGCGCCAGCAGCCCGGGACACCCCTACGAGCAGTACTTC
15,TRBJ2-2,-,-,TRBV5-1,CASSLWGENTGELFF,TGCGCCAGCAGCCTCTGGGGGGAGAACACCGGGGAGCTGTTTTTT
14,TRBJ1-1,-,-,TRBV18,CASSPDQGNTEAFF,TGTGCCAGCTCACCCGATCAGGGGAACACTGAAGCTTTCTTT
14,TRBJ1-1,-,-,TRBV7-8,CASSFGGAYTEAFF,TGTGCCAGCAGCTTTGGAGGGGCGTACACTGAAGCTTTCTTT
15,TRBJ1-1,-,-,TRBV19,CASSIPQQGRTEAFF,TGTGCCAGTAGTATACCCCAGCAGGGAAGGACTGAAGCTTTCTTT
17,TRBJ1-2,-,-,TRBV10-3,CAISEITDFQGPYGYTF,TGTGCCATCAGCGAGATAACGGACTTCCAGGGGCCCTATGGCTACACCTTC
15,TRBJ1-4,few,-,TRBV4-3,CASSQDRRGSEKLFF,TGCGCCAGCAGCCAAGATAGGAGAGGGTCGGAAAAACTGTTTTTT